This T cell receptor (beta chain) comes out of a study of cytomegalovirus exposure and HLA in healthy donors. Repertoires were generated with immunoSEQ multiplex PCR, while TCRdb's copy carries only in-frame clones and drops some. Found here are about 140,000 clones, almost 85% of them singletons; the top ten hold 25% to 30%. Of note for this clone: Its target is unknown.

Germline loops: CDR1 LNHDA, CDR2 SQIVND (reference sequence). The CDR3 has 12 residues. Trimming pared 6 bases from V and 3 bases from J, leaving 9 bases between. Regarding the study as a whole: It was found in a later analysis that first-cohort TCR clusters tended to co-occur in the 130 or so validation repertoires.

The gene calls are TRBV19 and TRBJ2-7; D remains ambiguous. This sequence originates from a man aged 25-45 years in good health and CMV-seropositive. Sequencing was carried out using PBMCs. CDR3 bases: TGTGCCAGTAGGGGTGCGGACTACGAGCAGTACTTC. Residues: CASRGADYEQYF.